The sample holds one count of the clone carrying this T cell receptor (beta chain). Its target is not known. The protocol was immunoSEQ multiplex PCR, while the TCRdb copy is restricted to in-frame clones and leaves out a portion. The repertoire consists of over 5,500 clones, with about 70% occurring once and the leading ten covering roughly 6.9%. This specimen comes from a study of tumor-infiltrating lymphocytes in localized non-small cell lung cancer. On the study more broadly: Tumor tissue and non-adjacent uninvolved lung came from each patient.

Overall study results and limits: TCR sequencing covered a subset of patients with enough tissue.

Sequenced input: uninvolved lung tissue not adjacent to the tumor. The TCR sequence derives from a human donor with non-small cell lung cancer.

The DNA for the CDR3 is TGTGCCAGCAGCTTGGACAGGGGGAGAGACATTCAGTACTTC. Protein: CASSLDRGRDIQYF. The chain carries TRBV5-8 and TRBJ2-4; 8 bases are a match to TRBD1. Trimming cost V 0 bases and J 8 bases; bases outside gene matches: 4. Germline lookup yields CDR1 SGHTS and CDR2 YDEGEE. CDR3 length: 14 amino acids.